The 3 T cell receptor beta chains below were found in one sample sequenced in a study of T cells in Graves' hyperthyroidism and ophthalmopathy. There were TCR beta CDR3 regions amplified from RNA transcripts. RT-PCR in the first round (using the HTBI primer set) targeted the TCR CDR3. In TCRdb, the multiplex PCR reads were re-called with MiXCR into one record per CDR3 protein. The data contain a few hundred thousand distinct CDR3 sequences, around 16% of them singletons. What was sequenced was blood. These TCRs come from a woman in her thirties or forties with Graves' ophthalmopathy.

This chain joins TRBV28 and TRBJ2-1; TRBD2 matches at 12 bases. There are 20 residues in the CDR3. Germline V gene data show CDR1 as MDHEN and CDR2 as SYDVKM. V shed 6 bases and J 0 bases; nucleotides not matched to a gene: 15. This CDR3 reads CASRPVGTTSGSPSYNEQFF. CDR3 coding DNA: TGTGCCAGCAGACCCGTAGGAACGACTAGCGGGAGCCCCTCCTACAATGAGCAGTTCTTC.

The chain combines TRBV20-1 with TRBJ1-4; tentative D call: TRBD1 (6 bases). V was pared by 0 bases and J by 8 bases, with 10 bases between. This CDR3 is built from 13 residues. The germline V gene has CDR1 DFQATT and CDR2 SNEGSKA (reference sequence). The CDR3 nucleotides read TGCAGTGCTAGAGATCAGGGGAAAGAAAAACTGTTTTTT. Translation: CSARDQGKEKLFF.

In this sample, this clonotype turned up many times. The V call is TRBV2, the J call TRBJ1-1; D is perhaps TRBD1 (5 bases). The CDR3 spans 14 residues. The germline CDR1 and CDR2 sequences are SNHLY and FYNNEI. V was shortened by 8 bases and J by 2 bases, with 15 bases between the two germline ends. The CDR3 reads CASGAGRTNTEAFF. The CDR3 bases are TGTGCCAGCGGTGCAGGGAGGACCAACACTGAAGCTTTCTTT.